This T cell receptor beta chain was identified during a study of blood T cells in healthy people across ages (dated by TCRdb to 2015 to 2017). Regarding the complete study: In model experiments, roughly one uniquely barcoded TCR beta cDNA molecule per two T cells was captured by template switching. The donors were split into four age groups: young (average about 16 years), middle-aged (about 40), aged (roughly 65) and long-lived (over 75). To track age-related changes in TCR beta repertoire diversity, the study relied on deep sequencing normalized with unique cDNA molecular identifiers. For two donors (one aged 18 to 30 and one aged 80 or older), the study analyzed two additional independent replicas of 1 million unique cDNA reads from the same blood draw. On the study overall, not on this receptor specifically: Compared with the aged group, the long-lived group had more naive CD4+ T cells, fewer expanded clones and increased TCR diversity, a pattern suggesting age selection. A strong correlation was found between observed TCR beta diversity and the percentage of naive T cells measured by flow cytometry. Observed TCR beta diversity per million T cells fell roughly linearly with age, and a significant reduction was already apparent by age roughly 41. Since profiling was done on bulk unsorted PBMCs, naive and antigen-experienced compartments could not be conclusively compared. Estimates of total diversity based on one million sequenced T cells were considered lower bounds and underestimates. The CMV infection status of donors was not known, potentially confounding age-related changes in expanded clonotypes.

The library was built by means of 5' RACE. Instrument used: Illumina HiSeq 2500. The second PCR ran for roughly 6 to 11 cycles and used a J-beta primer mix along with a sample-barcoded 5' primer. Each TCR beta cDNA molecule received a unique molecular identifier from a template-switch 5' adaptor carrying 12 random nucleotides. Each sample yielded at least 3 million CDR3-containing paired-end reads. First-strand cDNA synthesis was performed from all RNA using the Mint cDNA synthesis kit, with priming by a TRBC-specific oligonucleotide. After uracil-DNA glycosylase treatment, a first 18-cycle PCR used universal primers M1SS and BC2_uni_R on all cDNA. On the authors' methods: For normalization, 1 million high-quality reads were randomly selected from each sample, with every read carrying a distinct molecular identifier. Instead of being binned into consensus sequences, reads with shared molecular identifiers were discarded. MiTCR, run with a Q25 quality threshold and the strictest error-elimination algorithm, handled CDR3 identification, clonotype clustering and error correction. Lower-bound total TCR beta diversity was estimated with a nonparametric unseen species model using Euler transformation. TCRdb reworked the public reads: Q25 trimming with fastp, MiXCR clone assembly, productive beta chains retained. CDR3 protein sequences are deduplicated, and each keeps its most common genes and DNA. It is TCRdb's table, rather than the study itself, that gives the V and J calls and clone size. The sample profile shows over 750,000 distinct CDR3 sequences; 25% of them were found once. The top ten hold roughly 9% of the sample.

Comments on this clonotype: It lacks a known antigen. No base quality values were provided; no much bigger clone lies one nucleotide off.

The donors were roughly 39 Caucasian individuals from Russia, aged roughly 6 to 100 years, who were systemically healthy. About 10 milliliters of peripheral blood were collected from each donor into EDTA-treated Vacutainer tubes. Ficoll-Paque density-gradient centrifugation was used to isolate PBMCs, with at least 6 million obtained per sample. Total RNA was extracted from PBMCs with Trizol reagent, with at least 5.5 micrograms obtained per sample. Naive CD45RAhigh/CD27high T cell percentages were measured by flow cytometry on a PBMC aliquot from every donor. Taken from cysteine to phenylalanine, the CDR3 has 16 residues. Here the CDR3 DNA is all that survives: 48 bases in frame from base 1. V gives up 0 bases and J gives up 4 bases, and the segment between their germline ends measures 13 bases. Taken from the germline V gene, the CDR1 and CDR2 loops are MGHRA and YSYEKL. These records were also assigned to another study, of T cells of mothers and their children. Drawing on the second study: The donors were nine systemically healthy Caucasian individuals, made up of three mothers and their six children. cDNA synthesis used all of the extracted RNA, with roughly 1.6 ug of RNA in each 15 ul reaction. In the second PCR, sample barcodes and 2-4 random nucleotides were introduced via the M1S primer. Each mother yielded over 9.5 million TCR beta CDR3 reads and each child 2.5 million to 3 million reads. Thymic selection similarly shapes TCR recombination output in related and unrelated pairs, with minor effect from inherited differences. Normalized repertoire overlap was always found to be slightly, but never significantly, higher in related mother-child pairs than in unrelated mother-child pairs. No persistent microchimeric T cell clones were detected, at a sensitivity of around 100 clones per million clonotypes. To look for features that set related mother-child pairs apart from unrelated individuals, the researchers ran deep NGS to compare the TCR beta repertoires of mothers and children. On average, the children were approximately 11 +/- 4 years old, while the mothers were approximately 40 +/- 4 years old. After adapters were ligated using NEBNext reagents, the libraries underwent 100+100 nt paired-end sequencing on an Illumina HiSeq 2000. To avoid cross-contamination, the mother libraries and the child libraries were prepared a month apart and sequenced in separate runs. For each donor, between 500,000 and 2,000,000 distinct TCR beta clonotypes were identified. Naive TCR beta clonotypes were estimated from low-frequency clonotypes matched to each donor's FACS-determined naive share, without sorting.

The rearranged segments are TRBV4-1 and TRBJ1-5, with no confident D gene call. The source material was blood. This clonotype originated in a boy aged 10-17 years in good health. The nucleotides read TGCGCCAGCAGCCAAGATTTTTGGCAGTTTAATCAGCCCCAGCATTTT. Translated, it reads CASSQDFWQFNQPQHF.